The T cell receptor beta chain described here comes from a study of blood T cell repertoires in COVID-19. As for the study in general: PBMCs, B-cell-depleted T cells, or T cells provided the cDNA or gDNA that made up the material.

Generated by immunoSEQ multiplex PCR, the TCRdb table keeps only in-frame clones and is missing some. The data hold 250,000 to 350,000 clones, with around 87% observed a single time. This CDR3 is built from 17 residues. CDR1 SGHTA and CDR2 FQGNSA come from the germline V gene. Trimming cost V 1 base and J 7 bases; bases outside gene matches: 11. This TCR was recovered from a woman in her fifties or sixties who had recovered from COVID-19. Sequenced material: peripheral blood. The chain uses TRBV7-2 and TRBJ2-1; 9 bases agree with TRBD2. Here the CDR3 reads CASSLDGGGAPRNEQFF. CDR3 DNA: TGTGCCAGCAGCTTAGACGGCGGGGGGGCCCCCCGGAATGAGCAGTTCTTC.